This T cell receptor beta chain derives from a study of PD-1 blockade in classical Hodgkin lymphoma. Notes on the study in general: The origin of the repertoire differences remains undefined, with disease activity or prior therapy as possible causes. Complete responders had baseline diversity similar to newly diagnosed patients.

In regard to this clone: Its antigen is not identified.

The V gene's germline CDR1 is SGHAT and CDR2 FQDESV (reference sequence). The length of the CDR3 is 15 residues. V was cut by 1 base and J by 3 bases, with 13 bases left in between. This table comes from immunoSEQ multiplex PCR, and its TCRdb copy is limited to in-frame clones, with some not included. This sample has thousands of clones, with about 72% found just once. Time point specified: cycle 4 day 1 (C4D1), after about 6 weeks of nivolumab. All the patients suffered relapse after autologous stem cell transplantation, and brentuximab vedotin exposure differed. From thawed PBMCs, magnetic negative selection was used to isolate the CD8+ T cells.

The chain links TRBV11-1 to TRBJ2-7, with D possibly being TRBD1 or TRBD2 (5 bases each). The sample was CD8+ T cells from blood, taken before the fourth cycle of nivolumab. The clonotype was recovered from a human donor with classical Hodgkin lymphoma. The CDR3 sequence is CASSLVGDGDYEQYF. The CDR3 coding sequence is TGTGCCAGCAGCTTAGTAGGGGACGGGGACTACGAGCAGTACTTC.